Below are 22 T cell receptor beta chains sequenced from a single sample in a study of beta chain features in type 1 diabetes. Findings and limits, study-wide: For Type 1 diabetes patients, all four CD4+ subsets carried TCRB CDR3s that were moderately but significantly shorter.

Expressed TCRB transcripts were sequenced because the entire RNA isolate underwent reverse transcription. TCRdb's table, derived via immunoSEQ multiplex PCR, lists solely in-frame clones and lacks some. Of over 600,000 clones in the sample, around 12% are singletons; the top ten hold more than 0.1%. Antigens for these TCRs are unknown. The specimen was naive CD4+ T cells from blood. The receptors come from a man aged 30-40 years with type 1 diabetes.

This clone was picked up one time. The V and J genes are TRBV5-4 and TRBJ2-5; 13 bases are a match to TRBD2. With V trimmed by 4 bases and J by 2 bases, 8 bases remained unmatched. Germline V lookup: CDR1 SGHNT, CDR2 YYREEE (reference sequence). The CDR3 length is 17 residues. CDR3 DNA: TGTGCCAGCAGCGCACCGGGACTAGCGGGGTATCAAGAGACCCAGTACTTC. Encoded protein: CASSAPGLAGYQETQYF.

There are a few counts of this clone. The CDR3 DNA follows: TGTGCCAGCAGTCGACTAGCGGGGGGCTCCTACAATGAGCAGTTCTTC. It is translated as CASSRLAGGSYNEQFF. This sequence joins TRBV6-6 and TRBJ2-1, with 13 bases fitting TRBD2. V shed 5 bases, J shed 0 bases, and the junction held 1 base outside the gene matches. The CDR3 runs 16 residues. Germline V lookup: CDR1 MNHNY, CDR2 SVGAGI (reference sequence).

The J gene is TRBJ1-1, the V gene TRBV9; D is undetermined. The CDR3 totals 15 residues. Germline V lookup: CDR1 SGDLS, CDR2 YYNGEE. The ends were cut back, 0 bases at V and 0 bases at J, with 9 bases in the middle. CDR3 protein: CASSVDVRLNTEAFF. CDR3 DNA: TGTGCCAGCAGCGTAGATGTACGATTGAACACTGAAGCTTTCTTT.

The V call is TRBV6-5, the J call TRBJ2-5; weak D call: TRBD1 (5 bases). The CDR3 length is 11 residues. Trimming pared 9 bases from V and 5 bases from J, leaving 10 bases between. Germline values: CDR1 MNHEY, CDR2 SVGAGI. CDR3 sequence: CASKGQETQYF. CDR3 DNA sequence: TGTGCCAGTAAGGGGCAGGAGACCCAGTACTTC.

This chain links TRBV7-8 with TRBJ1-2, with a weak D call TRBD1 (6 bases). Germline CDR1 is SGHVS and CDR2 is FQNEAQ. CDR3 length: 14 residues. Trimming removed 7 bases at V and 8 bases at J, with 20 bases between. CDR3 DNA: TGTGCCAGCACCGAGGGACGGGGACATGGAGGCTACACCTTC. This gives the protein CASTEGRGHGGYTF.

V usage is TRBV5-1 and J usage is TRBJ1-2, with 8 positions matching TRBD1. This CDR3 is built from 14 residues. Trimming removed 2 bases from V and 4 bases from J; junction bases left unmatched: 4. In germline, CDR1 is SGHRS, CDR2 YFSETQ. CDR3 sequence (DNA): TGCGCCAGCAGCTTACTACAGGGGGGCTATGGCTACACCTTC. Encoded protein: CASSLLQGGYGYTF.

About this clone: A junction end diverges from the germline sequence, so it may reflect a read error. This chain uses TRBV30 with TRBJ2-7; TRBD2 matches 9 bases. The CDR3 runs 13 residues. Germline V gene data show CDR1 as GTSNPN and CDR2 as SVGIG (reference sequence). The CDR3, as DNA: TGTGCCTGGAGTGTAAGCGGGGGGACCCCAGGGAACTTC. This translates into CAWSVSGGTPGNF.

The table lists this clone with a few counts. The J gene is TRBJ1-5, the V gene TRBV28; unclear D gene. Trimming shortened V by 4 bases and J by 7 bases, and 14 bases separated the two germline ends. From germline, CDR1 is MDHEN and CDR2 SYDVKM. The CDR3 contains 14 residues. The CDR3 sequence: CASSSAMGWQPQHF. CDR3 in DNA: TGTGCCAGCAGTTCGGCGATGGGATGGCAGCCCCAGCATTTT.

V and J are TRBV4-2 and TRBJ2-5; 9 bases are a match to TRBD1. V shed 1 base, J shed 7 bases, and the junction held 10 bases outside the gene matches. CDR3 length: 16 amino acids. The germline V gene encodes CDR1 LGHNA and CDR2 YNFKEQ. DNA for the CDR3: TGTGCCAGCAGCCAAGGGGGACAGGGCTTAGTGGGGACCCAGTACTTC. It codes for CASSQGGQGLVGTQYF.

This chain links TRBV19 with TRBJ2-7, with TRBD1 matching 8 bases. In germline, CDR1 is LNHDA, CDR2 SQIVND (reference sequence). V trimming: 5 bases; J trimming: 5 bases; junction bases outside the gene matches: 11. This CDR3 region has 15 residues. Here the CDR3 reads CASSLFQAGQDEQYF. The CDR3 nucleotides read TGTGCCAGTAGTTTATTCCAGGCGGGACAGGACGAGCAGTACTTC.

This clone was observed a handful of times. The rearrangement uses TRBV28 and TRBJ2-5; D uncertain. Looked up from germline, CDR1 is MDHEN and CDR2 is SYDVKM. Trimming stripped 2 bases from V and 8 bases from J, with 15 bases between. This CDR3 spans 14 amino acids. As DNA, the CDR3 is TGTGCCAGCAGTTTACCGTCTATCGACGCAACCCAGTACTTC. Protein sequence: CASSLPSIDATQYF.

In this sample, this clone turned up a few times. The chain is built from TRBV29-1 and TRBJ1-1; D is ambiguous. From germline, CDR1 is SQVTM and CDR2 ANQGSEA. V was clipped by 6 bases and J by 5 bases, with 19 bases between them. The CDR3 runs 14 residues. CDR3 in DNA: TGCAGCGTGGTGGGTCTCACCCTAGGGACTGAAGCTTTCTTT. The encoded protein is CSVVGLTLGTEAFF. The complete variable domain, with remaining parts taken from reference TRBV29-1 and TRBJ1-1, reads SAVISQKPSRDICQRGTSLTIQCQVDSQVTMMFWYRQQPGQSLTLIATANQGSEATYESGFVIDKFPISRPNLTFSTLTVSNMSPEDSSIYLCSVVGLTLGTEAFFGQGTRLTVV.

V and J are TRBV7-9 and TRBJ1-3; D not certain. V was shortened by 1 base and J by 3 bases, with 13 bases between the two germline ends. This CDR3 contains 16 residues. Germline loops: CDR1 SEHNR, CDR2 FQNEAQ (reference sequence). CDR3 DNA sequence: TGTGCCAGCAGCTTAGAGGCCATCGCGAATGGAAACACCATATATTTT. Its translation is CASSLEAIANGNTIYF. The variable domain in full, completed from reference TRBV7-9 and TRBJ1-3, reads DTGVSQNPRHKITKRGQNVTFRCDPISEHNRLYWYRQTLGQGPEFLTYFQNEAQLEKSRLLSDRFSAERPKGSFSTLEIQRTEQGDSAMYLCASSLEAIANGNTIYFGEGSWLTVV.

The V call is TRBV19, the J call TRBJ1-2; no clear D gene. V lost 6 bases and J lost 5, with 13 bases in between. This CDR3 contains 13 residues. Looked up from germline, CDR1 is LNHDA and CDR2 is SQIVND (reference sequence). The CDR3 DNA reads TGTGCCAGTAGGTCCCAGGTTCAATATGGCTACACCTTC. Its protein product is CASRSQVQYGYTF. The full variable domain, rest sourced from reference TRBV19 and TRBJ1-2, is DGGITQSPKYLFRKEGQNVTLSCEQNLNHDAMYWYRQDPGQGLRLIYYSQIVNDFQKGDIAEGYSVSREKKESFPLTVTSAQKNPTAFYLCASRSQVQYGYTFGSGTRLTVV.

This rearrangement joins TRBV15 to TRBJ1-5, with unresolved D. V lost 1 base to trimming and J lost 3 bases, with 4 bases between them. The CDR3 covers 13 residues. Germline V gene lookup returns CDR1 LNHNV and CDR2 YYDKDF (reference sequence). The CDR3 sequence: CATSRGFNQPQHF. CDR3 sequence (DNA): TGTGCCACCAGCAGAGGGTTCAATCAGCCCCAGCATTTT.

The chain couples TRBV19 to TRBJ1-5; maybe TRBD1 (5 bases). Trimming removed 5 bases from V and 6 bases from J, with 11 bases in between. Germline V gene sequence: CDR1 LNHDA, CDR2 SQIVND (reference sequence). The CDR3 is 13 amino acids. CDR3 nucleotides: TGTGCCAGTAGTCCGGGGGGAGGTCAGCCCCAGCATTTT. It is translated as CASSPGGGQPQHF.

The rearrangement uses TRBV7-2 and TRBJ2-5, with 8 bases identical to TRBD1. This CDR3 region has 13 residues. Germline V lookup: CDR1 SGHTA, CDR2 FQGNSA. After removal of 5 bases from V and 5 bases from J, the junction contained 4 bases not matched to a gene. CDR3 coding DNA: TGTGCCAGCAGCCAGAGACAGGGGGAGACCCAGTACTTC. Its protein product is CASSQRQGETQYF.

The V and J genes are TRBV5-1 and TRBJ2-1, with D tentatively TRBD2 (5 bases). The CDR3 extends over 18 amino acids. CDR1 is SGHRS, CDR2 YFSETQ, per germline. Deletions cut 3 bases from V and 0 bases from J, with 19 bases between. In DNA form, the CDR3 reads TGCGCCAGCAGCTCGCGGCACCTGAGCGGATCCTCCTACAATGAGCAGTTCTTC. Translating it yields CASSSRHLSGSSYNEQFF.

In DNA form, the CDR3 reads TGTGCCAGCAGTACCGGGACAAAGCAGTTCTTC. Amino acid sequence: CASSTGTKQFF. The chain combines TRBV6-5 with TRBJ2-1; a possible D gene is TRBD1 (6 bases). CDR1 and CDR2 from the germline V gene are MNHEY and SVGAGI. V was cut by 5 bases and J by 11 bases, with 10 bases left in between. This CDR3 is built from 11 residues.

This clone came up a few times. The gene calls are TRBV6-1 and TRBJ2-3; 10 bases match TRBD1. This CDR3 is built from 16 residues. V dropped 2 bases and J dropped 4; count of bases not matched to a gene: 6. Germline assignment: CDR1 MNHNS and CDR2 SASEGT. CDR3 sequence reads: CASSEQGGQGPDTQYF. The CDR3 DNA is TGTGCCAGCAGTGAACAAGGGGGACAGGGGCCAGATACGCAGTATTTT.

This clone has more than one count but fewer than ten. The chain employs TRBV7-9 and TRBJ2-2; D is undetermined. The germline V gene encodes CDR1 SEHNR and CDR2 FQNEAQ (reference sequence). This CDR3 has 15 residues. The germline V and J ends were trimmed by 3 bases and 0 bases, with 8 bases remaining between them. The CDR3 DNA reads TGTGCCAGCAGCTTTCGGGCACCGAACACCGGGGAGCTGTTTTTT. Residues: CASSFRAPNTGELFF.

This clone was seen a handful of times. The chain joins TRBV27 to TRBJ2-1; D unresolved. The CDR3 spans 14 residues. CDR1 MNHEY and CDR2 SMNVEV come from the germline V gene (reference sequence). V lost 3 bases to trimming and J lost 4 bases, with 10 bases between them. CDR3 sequence (DNA): TGTGCCAGCAGTTTGGAACCTCGTTACAATGAGCAGTTCTTC. The encoded protein is CASSLEPRYNEQFF.